Each of the 2 T cell receptor beta chains below was sequenced from the same sample in a study of coeliac disease. For these TCRs, the target antigens are not known. TCRdb's table, derived via immunoSEQ multiplex PCR, lists solely in-frame clones and lacks some. In the table there are 7,200 or so clones, about 63% of which are singletons. Study results and limitations: Active celiac intraepithelial and lamina propria samples had lower TRB and TRG clonality than control samples.

Material for sequencing was lamina propria lymphocytes from the gut. Receptor source: a woman under 30 with active celiac disease.

CDR3 nucleotide sequence: TGTGCCAGCAGCTTAAACTCTACCTCGCAGGGTTCGACCCCTTACAGGCAGTTCTTC. It encodes CASSLNSTSQGSTPYRQFF. This rearrangement joins TRBV7-3 to TRBJ2-1; tentatively, D is TRBD1 (5 bases). V lost 1 base and J 12 bases, leaving 31 bases between the germline ends. The CDR3 totals 19 residues. CDR1 is SGHTA, CDR2 FQGTGA, per germline.

This chain links TRBV7-9 with TRBJ2-1; no clear D. The V gene's germline CDR1 is SEHNR and CDR2 FQNEAQ (reference sequence). The CDR3 sequence is 11 residues long. The V end lost 3 bases, the J end lost 7 bases, and 4 bases lay between the germline ends. CDR3 in DNA: TGTGCCAGCAGCTTCGGGAATGAGCAGTTCTTC. It yields the protein CASSFGNEQFF.